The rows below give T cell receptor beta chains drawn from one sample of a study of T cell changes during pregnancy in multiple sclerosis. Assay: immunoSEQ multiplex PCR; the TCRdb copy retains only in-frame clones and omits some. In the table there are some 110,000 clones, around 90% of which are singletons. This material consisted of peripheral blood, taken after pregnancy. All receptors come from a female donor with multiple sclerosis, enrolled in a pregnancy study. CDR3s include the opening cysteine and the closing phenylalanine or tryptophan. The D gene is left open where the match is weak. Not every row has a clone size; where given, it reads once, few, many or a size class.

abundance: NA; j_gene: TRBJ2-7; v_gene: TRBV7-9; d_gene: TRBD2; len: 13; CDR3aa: CASSLRTRYEQYF; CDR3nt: TGTGCCAGCAGCTTAAGGACTAGATACGAGCAGTACTTC
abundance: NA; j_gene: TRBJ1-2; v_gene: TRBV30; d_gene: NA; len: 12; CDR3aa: CAREGVNYGYTF; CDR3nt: TGTGCCCGCGAGGGGGTTAACTATGGCTACACCTTC
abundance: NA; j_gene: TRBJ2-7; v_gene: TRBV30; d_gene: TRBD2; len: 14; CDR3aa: CAWSTSGLAYEQYF; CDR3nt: TGTGCCTGGAGTACTAGCGGCCTTGCCTACGAGCAGTACTTC
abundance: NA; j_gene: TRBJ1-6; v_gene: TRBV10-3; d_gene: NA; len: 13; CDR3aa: CAIRVTDNSPLHF; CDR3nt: TGTGCCATCAGGGTTACAGATAATTCACCCCTCCACTTT
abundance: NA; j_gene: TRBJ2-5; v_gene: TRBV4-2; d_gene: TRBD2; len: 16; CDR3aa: CASSQERRGGAETQYF; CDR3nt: TGTGCCAGCAGCCAGGAACGACGGGGGGGCGCAGAGACCCAGTACTTC
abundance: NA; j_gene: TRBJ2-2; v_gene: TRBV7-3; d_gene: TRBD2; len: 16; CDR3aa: CASSLAGGERTGELFF; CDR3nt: TGTGCCAGCAGCTTAGCGGGGGGAGAAAGGACCGGGGAGCTGTTTTTT
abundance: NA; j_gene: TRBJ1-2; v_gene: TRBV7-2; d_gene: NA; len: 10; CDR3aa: CASSLVGYTF; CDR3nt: TGTGCCAGCAGCTTAGTAGGCTACACCTTC
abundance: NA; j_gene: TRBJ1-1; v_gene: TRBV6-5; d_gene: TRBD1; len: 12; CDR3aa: CASSYPGTGAFF; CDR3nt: TGTGCCAGCAGTTACCCTGGGACAGGAGCTTTCTTT
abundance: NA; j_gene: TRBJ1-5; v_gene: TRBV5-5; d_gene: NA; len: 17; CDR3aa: CASSFTTGPGSNQPQHF; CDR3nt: TGTGCCAGCAGCTTTACAACAGGGCCGGGTAGCAATCAGCCCCAGCATTTT
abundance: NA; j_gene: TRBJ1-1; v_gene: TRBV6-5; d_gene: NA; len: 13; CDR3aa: CASSGNRGGEAFF; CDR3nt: TGTGCCAGCAGTGGAAATAGGGGGGGTGAAGCTTTCTTT
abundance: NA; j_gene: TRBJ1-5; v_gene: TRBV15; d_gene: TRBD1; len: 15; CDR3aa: CATSIRGQGSQPQHF; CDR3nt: TGTGCCACCAGCATTAGAGGACAGGGAAGTCAGCCCCAGCATTTT
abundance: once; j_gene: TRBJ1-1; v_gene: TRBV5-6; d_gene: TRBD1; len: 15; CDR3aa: CASSGTGETNTEAFF; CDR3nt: TGTGCCAGCAGTGGAACAGGGGAGACGAACACTGAAGCTTTCTTT
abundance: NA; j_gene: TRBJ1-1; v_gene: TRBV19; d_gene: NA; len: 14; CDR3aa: CASTLFGSITEAFF; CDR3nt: TGTGCCAGTACCTTGTTCGGGAGCATCACTGAAGCTTTCTTT
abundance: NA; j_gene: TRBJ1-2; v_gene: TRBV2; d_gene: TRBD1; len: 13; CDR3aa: CASGGGQGWGYTF; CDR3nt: TGTGCCAGCGGTGGGGGACAGGGTTGGGGCTACACCTTC
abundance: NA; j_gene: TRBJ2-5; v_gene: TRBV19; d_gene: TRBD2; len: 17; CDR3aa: CASSGPGLARLQETQYF; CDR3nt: TGTGCCAGTAGTGGGCCGGGACTAGCGAGACTACAAGAGACCCAGTACTTC
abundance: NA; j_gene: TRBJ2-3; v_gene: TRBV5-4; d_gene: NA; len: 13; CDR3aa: CASSLDSSDTQYF; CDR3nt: TGTGCCAGCAGCTTGGACAGTTCAGATACGCAGTATTTT
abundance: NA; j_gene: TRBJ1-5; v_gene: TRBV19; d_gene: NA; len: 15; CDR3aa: CASSILGGRNQPQHF; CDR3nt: TGTGCCAGTAGTATCCTCGGGGGTCGGAATCAGCCCCAGCATTTT
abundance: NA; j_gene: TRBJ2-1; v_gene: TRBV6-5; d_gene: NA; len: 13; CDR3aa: CASSYPGGGEQFF; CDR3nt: TGTGCCAGCAGTTACCCCGGAGGTGGTGAGCAGTTCTTC
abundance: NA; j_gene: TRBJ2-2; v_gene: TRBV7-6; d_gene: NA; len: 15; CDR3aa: CASRVGRGNTGELFF; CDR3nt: TGTGCCAGCAGAGTAGGGCGGGGAAACACCGGGGAGCTGTTTTTT
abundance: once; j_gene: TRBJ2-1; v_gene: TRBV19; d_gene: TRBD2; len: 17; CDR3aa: CASSPRGLAGGRNEQFF; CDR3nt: TGTGCCAGTAGTCCCAGGGGACTAGCGGGAGGGCGCAATGAGCAGTTCTTC
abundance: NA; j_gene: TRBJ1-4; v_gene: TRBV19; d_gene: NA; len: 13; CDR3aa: CASSRDREEKLFF; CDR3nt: TGTGCCAGTAGTCGGGACCGGGAGGAAAAACTGTTTTTT
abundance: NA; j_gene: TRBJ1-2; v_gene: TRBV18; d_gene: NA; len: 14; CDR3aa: CASSPPSGNYGYTF; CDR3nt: TGTGCCAGCTCACCCCCTTCTGGCAACTATGGCTACACCTTC
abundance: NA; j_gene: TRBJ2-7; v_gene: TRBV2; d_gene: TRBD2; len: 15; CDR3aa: CASTADGRGEYEQYF; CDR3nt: TGTGCCAGCACGGCGGACGGGAGGGGGGAGTACGAGCAGTACTTC
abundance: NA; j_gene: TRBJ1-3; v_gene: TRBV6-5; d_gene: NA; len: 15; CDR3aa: CASSFGQNSGNTIYF; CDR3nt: TGTGCCAGCAGCTTTGGACAGAACTCTGGAAACACCATATATTTT
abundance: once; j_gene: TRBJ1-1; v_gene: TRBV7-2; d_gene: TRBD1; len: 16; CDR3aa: CASSFGLGTGATEAFF; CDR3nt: TGTGCCAGCAGCTTTGGGTTAGGGACAGGGGCAACTGAAGCTTTCTTT
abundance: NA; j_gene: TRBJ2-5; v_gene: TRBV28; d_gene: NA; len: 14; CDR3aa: CASSLWEIRKTQYF; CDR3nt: TGTGCCAGCAGTTTGTGGGAGATTAGGAAGACCCAGTACTTC
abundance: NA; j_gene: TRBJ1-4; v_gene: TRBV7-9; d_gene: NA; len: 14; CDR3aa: CASSFSGEGEKLFF; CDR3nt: TGTGCCAGCAGCTTTTCTGGTGAGGGTGAAAAACTGTTTTTT
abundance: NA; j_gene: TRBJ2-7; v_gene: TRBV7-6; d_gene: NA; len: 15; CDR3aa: CASSSWAGSSYEQYF; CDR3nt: TGTGCCAGCAGCTCCTGGGCGGGCAGCTCCTACGAGCAGTACTTC
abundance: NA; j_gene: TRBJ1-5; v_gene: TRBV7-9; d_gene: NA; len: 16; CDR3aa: CASSAGRLESNQPQHF; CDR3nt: TGTGCCAGCAGCGCGGGGCGGTTAGAGAGCAATCAGCCCCAGCATTTT
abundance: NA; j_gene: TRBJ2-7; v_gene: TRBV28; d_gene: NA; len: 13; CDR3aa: CASSPFVFYEQYF; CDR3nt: TGTGCCAGCAGTCCCTTTGTCTTCTACGAGCAGTACTTC
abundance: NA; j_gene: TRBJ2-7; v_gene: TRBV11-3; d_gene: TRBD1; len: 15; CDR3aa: CASSLGASGQGDQYF; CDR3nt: TGTGCCAGCAGCTTAGGGGCTTCGGGACAGGGGGACCAGTACTTC